This T cell receptor (beta chain) was obtained from a study of control samples from healthy donors and cancer patients. V lost 6 bases and J lost 2, with 13 bases in between. CDR1 and CDR2 from the germline V gene are MNHEY and SVGAGI. The CDR3 is made up of 14 amino acids. Assay: immunoSEQ multiplex PCR; the TCRdb copy retains only in-frame clones and omits some. This table holds about 250,000 clones, around 79% found once. Source material: PBMCs. This chain connects TRBV6-5 to TRBJ1-1; the D gene is possibly TRBD1 (6 bases). The clonotype was recovered from a woman in her fifties or sixties with lung cancer. CDR3 nucleotides: TGTGCCAGCAGAGGGGCAGGGGCTAACACTGAAGCTTTCTTT. Translation gives CASRGAGANTEAFF.